The T cell receptor beta chain described here comes from a study of blood T cell repertoires in COVID-19. Measured with immunoSEQ multiplex PCR; TCRdb has only the in-frame clones, and not every one. This sample carries about 120,000 clones, about four fifths of them seen once, and the ten largest clones take 15% to 20%. The CDR3 has 13 amino acids. Germline CDR1 and CDR2: LGHNT and FRNRAP. Trimming cost V 3 bases and J 1 base, with 4 bases left between them. The chain combines TRBV12-5 with TRBJ1-3; no definite D call. The sequence was obtained from a man aged 25-45 years with COVID-19, enrolled during active disease. The sample consisted of peripheral blood. The CDR3 bases are TGTGCTAGTGGTTTCGGTTCTGGAAACACCATATATTTT. This encodes CASGFGSGNTIYF.